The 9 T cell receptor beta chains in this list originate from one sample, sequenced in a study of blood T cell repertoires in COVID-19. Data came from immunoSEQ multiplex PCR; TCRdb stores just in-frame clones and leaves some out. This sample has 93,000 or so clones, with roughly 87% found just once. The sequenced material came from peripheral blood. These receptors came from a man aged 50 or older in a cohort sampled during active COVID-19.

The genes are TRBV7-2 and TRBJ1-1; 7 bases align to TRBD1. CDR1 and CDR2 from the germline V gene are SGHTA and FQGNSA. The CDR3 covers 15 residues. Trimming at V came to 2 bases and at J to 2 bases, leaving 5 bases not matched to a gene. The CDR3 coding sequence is TGTGCCAGCAGCTTATGGGGACAGCTAAACACTGAAGCTTTCTTT. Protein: CASSLWGQLNTEAFF.

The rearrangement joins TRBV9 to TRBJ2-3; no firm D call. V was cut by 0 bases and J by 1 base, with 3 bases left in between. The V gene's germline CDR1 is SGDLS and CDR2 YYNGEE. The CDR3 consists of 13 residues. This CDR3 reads CASSVGGTDTQYF. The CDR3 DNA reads TGTGCCAGCAGCGTAGGCGGCACAGATACGCAGTATTTT. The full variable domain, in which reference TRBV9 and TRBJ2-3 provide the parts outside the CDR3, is DSGVTQTPKHLITATGQRVTLRCSPRSGDLSVYWYQQSLDQGLQFLIQYYNGEERAKGNILERFSAQQFPDLHSELNLSSLELGDSALYFCASSVGGTDTQYFGPGTRLTVL.

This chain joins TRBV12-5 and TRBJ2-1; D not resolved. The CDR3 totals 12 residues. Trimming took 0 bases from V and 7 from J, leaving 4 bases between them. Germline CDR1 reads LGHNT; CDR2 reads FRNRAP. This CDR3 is CASGLVRNEQFF. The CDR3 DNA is TGTGCTAGTGGTTTGGTGCGGAATGAGCAGTTCTTC.

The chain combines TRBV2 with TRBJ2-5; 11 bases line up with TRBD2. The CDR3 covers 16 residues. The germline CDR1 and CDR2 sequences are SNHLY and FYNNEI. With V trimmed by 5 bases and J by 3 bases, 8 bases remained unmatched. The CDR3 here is CASSRKGTSGKETQYF. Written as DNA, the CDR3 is TGTGCCAGCAGTAGGAAGGGGACTAGCGGAAAAGAGACCCAGTACTTC.

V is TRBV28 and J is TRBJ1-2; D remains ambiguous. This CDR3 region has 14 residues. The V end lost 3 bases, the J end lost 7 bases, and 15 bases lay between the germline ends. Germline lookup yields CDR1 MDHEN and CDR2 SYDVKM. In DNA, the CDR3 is TGTGCCAGCAGTTTGTTATCCGGGCGGGGTGGCTACACCTTC. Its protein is CASSLLSGRGGYTF.

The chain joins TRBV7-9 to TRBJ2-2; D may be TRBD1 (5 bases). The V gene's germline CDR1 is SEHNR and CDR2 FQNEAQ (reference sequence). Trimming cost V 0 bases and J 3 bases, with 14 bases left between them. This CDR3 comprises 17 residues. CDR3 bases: TGTGCCAGCAGCTTAGCGCTTTCAGGGCTTGACACCGGGGAGCTGTTTTTT. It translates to CASSLALSGLDTGELFF.

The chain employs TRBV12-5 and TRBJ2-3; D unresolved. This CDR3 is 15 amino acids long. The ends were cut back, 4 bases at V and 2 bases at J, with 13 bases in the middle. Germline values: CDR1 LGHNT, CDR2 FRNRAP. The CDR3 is CASGSALSLTDTQYF. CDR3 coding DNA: TGTGCTAGTGGTTCCGCTTTAAGCCTCACAGATACGCAGTATTTT.

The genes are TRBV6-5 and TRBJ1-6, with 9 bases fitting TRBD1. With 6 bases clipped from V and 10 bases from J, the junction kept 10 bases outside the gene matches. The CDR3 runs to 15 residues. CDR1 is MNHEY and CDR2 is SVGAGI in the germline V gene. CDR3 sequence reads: CASSPPGTGRSPLHF. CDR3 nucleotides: TGTGCCAGCAGCCCCCCCGGGACAGGGAGATCACCCCTCCACTTT.

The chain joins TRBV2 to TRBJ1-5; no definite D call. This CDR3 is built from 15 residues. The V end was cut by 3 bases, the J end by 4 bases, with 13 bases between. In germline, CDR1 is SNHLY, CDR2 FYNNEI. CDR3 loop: CASSDTGNPNQPQHF. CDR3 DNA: TGTGCCAGCAGTGATACGGGGAACCCAAATCAGCCCCAGCATTTT.